These T cell receptor beta chains were read from a single sample in a study of control samples from healthy donors and cancer patients. The assay was immunoSEQ multiplex PCR, and TCRdb's table has in-frame clones only and misses some. The table records about 160,000 clones, roughly 94% of them present only once. Specimen: PBMCs. The receptor set was obtained from a man aged 60 to 75 with colorectal cancer. Both conserved end residues are part of each CDR3. The order of the fields is J gene, clone size, D gene, V gene, CDR3 DNA, CDR3 protein. The D gene is left open where the match is weak. Not all rows give a size; the values are once, few, many and, for expanded clones, a class.

TRBJ1-2,NA,TRBD1,TRBV6-5,TGTGCCAGCAGTCCCGGGACAGGGAGTTATGGCTACACCTTC,CASSPGTGSYGYTF
TRBJ1-5,NA,NA,TRBV6-6,TGTGCCAGCAGGGATAGCAATCAGCCCCAGCATTTT,CASRDSNQPQHF
TRBJ2-5,NA,NA,TRBV10-3,TGTGCCACCTCGGACGTACAAGAGACCCAGTACTTC,CATSDVQETQYF
TRBJ2-1,medium-sized,TRBD2,TRBV7-2,TGTGCCAGCAGCTGGGGCGGGGGGGCCTCTTATGAGCAGTTCTTC,CASSWGGGASYEQFF
TRBJ1-1,once,NA,TRBV29-1,TGCAGCGTCCGGCCAGGCACTGAAGCTTTCTTT,CSVRPGTEAFF
TRBJ2-1,NA,NA,TRBV11-2,TGTGCCAGCAGCTTAGGCATGCCCAATGAGCAGTTCTTC,CASSLGMPNEQFF
TRBJ2-7,NA,NA,TRBV13,TGTGCCAGCAGCTTACAGGGATTTGGTACCTACGAGCAGTACTTC,CASSLQGFGTYEQYF
TRBJ1-4,NA,NA,TRBV10-3,TGTGCCATCAGTGAGAAGGGGGGACCCCAGACGAGGGAAAAACTGTTTTTT,CAISEKGGPQTREKLFF
TRBJ1-1,NA,NA,TRBV5-1,TGCGCCAGCAGCTTGGCCGGTCAGGGGTACACTGAAGCTTTCTTT,CASSLAGQGYTEAFF
TRBJ1-5,NA,TRBD1,TRBV29-1,TGCAGCCAGAGGACAGGGCCCCAGCATTTT,CSQRTGPQHF
TRBJ2-2,NA,NA,TRBV6-6,TGTGCCAGCCTGGGACCGACTAACACCGGGGAGCTGTTTTTT,CASLGPTNTGELFF
TRBJ1-5,NA,NA,TRBV18,TGTGCCAGCTCACCACCGGGAGAGCCCGGCAATCAGCCCCAGCATTTT,CASSPPGEPGNQPQHF
TRBJ1-1,NA,TRBD1,TRBV2,TGTGCCAGCAGTGAAGCTAGGACAGGGGTAGAAGCTTTCTTT,CASSEARTGVEAFF
TRBJ1-2,NA,TRBD1,TRBV2,TGTGCCAGCAGTGGACAGGGAATCTATGGCTACACCTTC,CASSGQGIYGYTF
TRBJ1-5,once,NA,TRBV7-2,TGTGCCAGCAGCTTATGGAATCAGCCCCAGCATTTT,CASSLWNQPQHF
TRBJ1-2,NA,NA,TRBV19,TGTGCCAGTAAGTTCGGCTCAGGGGAAGACTATGGCTACACCTTC,CASKFGSGEDYGYTF
TRBJ1-2,NA,NA,TRBV2,TGTGCCAGCAGCCAGGACATCTATGGCTACACCTTC,CASSQDIYGYTF
TRBJ2-7,NA,NA,TRBV27,TGTGCCAGCAGTCCCACGCCCCGGGAGCAGTACTTC,CASSPTPREQYF
TRBJ1-1,NA,NA,TRBV5-4,TGTGCCAGCAGCTTGACAGTAGGGGGGTGGGTTACGGACACTGAAGCTTTCTTT,CASSLTVGGWVTDTEAFF
TRBJ2-3,NA,NA,TRBV18,TGTGCCAGCTCACCAGGGCGGGGAGCGACAGATACGCAGTATTTT,CASSPGRGATDTQYF
TRBJ2-3,NA,NA,TRBV9,TGTGCCAGCAGCGTAGGGTGGGACAGCACAGATACGCAGTATTTT,CASSVGWDSTDTQYF
TRBJ1-6,once,NA,TRBV10-3,TGTGCCATCAACTCGGGTGGTAATTCACCCCTCCACTTT,CAINSGGNSPLHF
TRBJ1-4,NA,NA,TRBV7-2,TGTGCCAGCACCACCAGGCACTCGAGGGGAAAACTGTTTTTT,CASTTRHSRGKLFF
TRBJ2-1,NA,TRBD2,TRBV7-2,TGTGCCAGCAGCTTAACGGAACTAGCGGGGGGCAATGAGCAGTTCTTC,CASSLTELAGGNEQFF
TRBJ2-7,NA,NA,TRBV28,TGTGCCAGCAGGACCGGGGGACAGCGTGACTACGAGCAGTACTTC,CASRTGGQRDYEQYF
TRBJ2-1,NA,NA,TRBV19,TGTGCCAGTAGTATGCTTATCGGGAGCTCCTACAATGAGCAGTTCTTC,CASSMLIGSSYNEQFF
TRBJ1-2,once,NA,TRBV6-4,TGTGCCAGCAGTGCCCAGACTGGGGGTCGGGGCTACACCTTC,CASSAQTGGRGYTF
TRBJ1-6,NA,NA,TRBV27,TGTGCCAGCAGTCCCCCGGGGGGAAGCTCCTATAATTCACCCCTCCACTTT,CASSPPGGSSYNSPLHF
TRBJ1-4,NA,TRBD1,TRBV3-1/TRBV3-2,TGTGCCAGCAGCCAAAGGACAGGGCTTGAAAAACTGTTTTTT,CASSQRTGLEKLFF
TRBJ2-7,NA,TRBD1,TRBV2,TGTGCCAGCAGTGAAGCAGGAGGGACAGGGGGCCTCTACGAGCAGTACTTC,CASSEAGGTGGLYEQYF
TRBJ2-2,NA,NA,TRBV7-2,TGTGCCAGCATCGGAGGGGGGTACACCGGGGAGCTGTTTTTT,CASIGGGYTGELFF
TRBJ1-1,NA,NA,TRBV18,TGTGCCAGCTCACCACGTTCAGGGTCTCCGGAAGCTTTCTTT,CASSPRSGSPEAFF
TRBJ1-3,NA,NA,TRBV7-9,TGTGCCAGCAGCGAAAACAGGGCGAGGGGAAACACCATATATTTT,CASSENRARGNTIYF
TRBJ2-6,NA,NA,TRBV6-5,TGTGCCAGCAGCCCCTCGAGCTCTGGGGCCAACGTCCTGACTTTC,CASSPSSSGANVLTF
TRBJ2-2,NA,NA,TRBV9,TGTGCCAGCAGCCCCCAGGTCGGAAACGTGCCATCCAATTACGGGGAGCTGTTTTTT,CASSPQVGNVPSNYGELFF
TRBJ2-3,NA,TRBD1,TRBV9,TGTGCCAGCAGCGACGCCAACCCACGGGACAGGGGCCCAGATACGCAGTATTTT,CASSDANPRDRGPDTQYF
TRBJ1-5,NA,NA,TRBV4-1,TGCGCCAGCAGCCAAGAGGGACGAGGGGGCAATCAGCCCCAGCATTTT,CASSQEGRGGNQPQHF
TRBJ1-6,NA,TRBD1,TRBV7-2,TGTGCCAGCAGCCTCCGACAGGGAGGGGATTCACCCCTCCACTTT,CASSLRQGGDSPLHF
TRBJ2-1,NA,TRBD1,TRBV30,TGTGCCTGGAGTGCCCGGACAGGGATTTACAATGAGCAGTTCTTC,CAWSARTGIYNEQFF
TRBJ2-5,NA,NA,TRBV12-3/TRBV12-4,TGTGCCAGCAGCCTCAGGTGGTCGGAGACCCAGTACTTC,CASSLRWSETQYF
TRBJ2-3,NA,TRBD2,TRBV4-1,TGCGCCAGCAGCCACCTGGGACTAGCGGCCGATACGCAGTATTTT,CASSHLGLAADTQYF
TRBJ1-2,NA,NA,TRBV6-6,TGTGCCAGCAGTTACTCGGTTCCAGGGAACGGCTACACCTTC,CASSYSVPGNGYTF
TRBJ2-1,NA,NA,TRBV5-4,TGTGCCAGCAGCTTCCGGGGGAGCTCCTACAATGAGCAGTTCTTC,CASSFRGSSYNEQFF
TRBJ1-6,NA,NA,TRBV2,TGTGCCAGCAGTGACCCTGGGCACGATTCACCCCTCCACTTT,CASSDPGHDSPLHF
TRBJ2-5,NA,NA,TRBV7-2,TGTGCCAGCAGCTTAAGCGAGGGACAAGAGACCCAGTACTTC,CASSLSEGQETQYF
TRBJ2-3,once,NA,TRBV15,TGTGCCACCAGCAGAGGCCAGGGCACAGATACGCAGTATTTT,CATSRGQGTDTQYF
TRBJ1-4,NA,NA,TRBV6-2/TRBV6-3,TGTGCCAGCAGTGGGGCACGGGACCGGCCAAAACTGTTTTTT,CASSGARDRPKLFF
TRBJ1-1,NA,NA,TRBV9,TGTGCCAGCAGCCCCAGTCGGTCTGAAGCTTTCTTT,CASSPSRSEAFF